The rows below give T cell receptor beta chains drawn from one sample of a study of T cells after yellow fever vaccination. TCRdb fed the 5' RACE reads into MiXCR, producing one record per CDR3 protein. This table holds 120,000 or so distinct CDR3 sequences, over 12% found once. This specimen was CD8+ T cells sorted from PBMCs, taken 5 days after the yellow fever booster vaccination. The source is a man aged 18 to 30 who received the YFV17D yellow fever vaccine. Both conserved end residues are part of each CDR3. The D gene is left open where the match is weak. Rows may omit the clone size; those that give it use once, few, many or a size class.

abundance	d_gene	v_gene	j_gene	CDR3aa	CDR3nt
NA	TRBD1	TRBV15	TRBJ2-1	CATSTDRANEQFF	TGTGCCACCAGCACCGACAGGGCGAATGAGCAGTTCTTC
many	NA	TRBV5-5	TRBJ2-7	CATSGYPRIYEQYF	TGTGCCACCTCGGGGTACCCCAGGATCTACGAGCAGTACTTC
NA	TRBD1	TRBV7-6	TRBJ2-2	CASSLGQDHTGELFF	TGTGCCAGCAGCTTGGGACAGGACCACACCGGGGAGCTGTTTTTT
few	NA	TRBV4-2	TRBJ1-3	CASSQADFGDTIYF	TGTGCCAGCAGCCAAGCAGATTTTGGGGACACCATATATTTT
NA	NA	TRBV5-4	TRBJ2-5	CASSLFDFNVDF	TGTGCCAGCAGCTTATTCGACTTCAATGTGGACTTC
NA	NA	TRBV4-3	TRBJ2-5	CASSQGGQETQYF	TGCGCCAGCAGCCAAGGCGGCCAAGAGACCCAGTACTTC
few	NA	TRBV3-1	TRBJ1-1	CASSPHHPDTEAFF	TGTGCCAGCAGCCCCCATCATCCTGACACTGAAGCTTTCTTT
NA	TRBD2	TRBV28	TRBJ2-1	CPSKGAGELYNEQFF	TGTCCCAGCAAGGGAGCGGGGGAACTCTACAATGAGCAGTTCTTC
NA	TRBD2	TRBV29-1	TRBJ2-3	CSVEGGGLAGGMRDTQYF	TGCAGCGTTGAAGGTGGTGGACTAGCGGGGGGTATGAGGGATACGCAGTATTTT
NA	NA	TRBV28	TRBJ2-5	CASSLQGEEETQYF	TGTGCCAGCAGTTTACAGGGGGAGGAAGAGACCCAGTACTTC
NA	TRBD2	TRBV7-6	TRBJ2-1	CASSPERGGGNEQFF	TGTGCCAGCAGTCCCGAGCGGGGGGGTGGCAATGAGCAGTTCTTC
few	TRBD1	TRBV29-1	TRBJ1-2	CSASGTDSANYGYTF	TGCAGCGCCTCCGGGACAGACTCCGCTAACTATGGCTACACCTTC
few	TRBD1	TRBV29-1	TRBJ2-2	CSTGQGPGELFF	TGCAGCACCGGACAGGGACCCGGGGAGCTGTTTTTT
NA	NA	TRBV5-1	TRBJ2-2	CASSLLGTGELFF	TGCGCCAGCAGCCTTCTCGGGACCGGGGAGCTGTTTTTT
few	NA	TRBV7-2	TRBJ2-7	CASRPYPGYAYEQYF	TGTGCCAGCAGGCCGTATCCAGGGTACGCCTACGAGCAGTACTTC
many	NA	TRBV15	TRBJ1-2	CATSRTLSDGYTF	TGTGCCACCAGCAGAACTCTGAGCGATGGCTACACCTTC
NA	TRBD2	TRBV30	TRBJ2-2	CAWSVLAGGLPNTGELFF	TGTGCCTGGAGTGTACTAGCGGGGGGTCTACCGAACACCGGGGAGCTGTTTTTT
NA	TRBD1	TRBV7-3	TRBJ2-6	CASSFTGGEGRSGANVLTF	TGTGCCAGCAGCTTCACAGGGGGCGAAGGAAGATCTGGGGCCAACGTCCTGACTTTC
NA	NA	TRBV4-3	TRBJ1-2	CASSQDPRQYYGYTF	TGCGCCAGCAGCCAAGACCCGCGGCAGTACTATGGCTACACCTTC
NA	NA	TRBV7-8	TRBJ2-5	CASSLTGTKDAIQETQYF	TGTGCCAGCAGCCTGACCGGGACAAAAGACGCGATTCAAGAGACCCAGTACTTC
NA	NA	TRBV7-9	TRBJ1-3	CASSPPYPSAEANTIYF	TGTGCCAGCAGTCCACCATATCCGTCGGCTGAAGCAAACACCATATATTTT
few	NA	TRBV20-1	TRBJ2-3	CSASSGMRTDTQYF	TGCAGTGCTAGTTCGGGGATGAGGACAGATACGCAGTATTTT
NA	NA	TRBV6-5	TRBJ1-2	CASSYSQGDYGYTF	TGTGCCAGCAGTTACTCTCAGGGAGACTATGGCTACACCTTC
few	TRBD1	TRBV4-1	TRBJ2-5	CASSQVVRGRLETQYF	TGCGCCAGCAGCCAAGTTGTCAGGGGGCGGTTGGAGACCCAGTACTTC
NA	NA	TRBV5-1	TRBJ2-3	CASSSDTPAPTDTQYF	TGCGCCAGCAGCTCCGACACCCCTGCCCCCACAGATACGCAGTATTTT
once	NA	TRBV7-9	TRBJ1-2	CASSLPRTLGHYGYTF	TGTGCCAGCAGCTTACCGAGGACTCTGGGCCACTATGGCTACACCTTC
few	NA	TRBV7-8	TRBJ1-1	CASSSGVGGGTEAFF	TGTGCCAGCAGCTCAGGCGTCGGGGGGGGCACTGAAGCTTTCTTT
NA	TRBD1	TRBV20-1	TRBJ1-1	CVGSGTGGGKVTEAFF	TGCGTAGGATCCGGGACAGGGGGGGGGAAGGTCACTGAAGCTTTCTTT
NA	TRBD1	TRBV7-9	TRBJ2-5	CASSLETGGQETQYF	TGTGCCAGCAGCTTGGAGACAGGGGGTCAAGAGACCCAGTACTTC
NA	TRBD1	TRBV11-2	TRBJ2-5	CASNPSGTGGWETQYF	TGTGCCAGCAACCCGTCCGGGACAGGGGGCTGGGAGACCCAGTACTTC
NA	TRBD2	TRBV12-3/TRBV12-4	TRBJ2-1	CASSSNSGGASYNEQFF	TGTGCCAGCAGTTCTAATAGCGGGGGGGCATCCTACAATGAGCAGTTCTTC
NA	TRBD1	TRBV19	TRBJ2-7	CASSPGQLVSYEQYF	TGTGCCAGTAGCCCGGGACAGCTTGTCTCCTACGAGCAGTACTTC
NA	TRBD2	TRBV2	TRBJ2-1	CASSPRRIAGLYNEQFF	TGTGCCAGCAGCCCTCGGAGGATAGCGGGACTCTACAATGAGCAGTTCTTC
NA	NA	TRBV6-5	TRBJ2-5	CASSPLTLLGTQYF	TGTGCCAGCAGTCCGCTTACTCTGCTGGGGACCCAGTACTTC
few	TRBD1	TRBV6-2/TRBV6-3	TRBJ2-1	CASSGGTGGYEQFF	TGTGCCAGCAGTGGCGGGACAGGGGGCTATGAGCAGTTCTTC
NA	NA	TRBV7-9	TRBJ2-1	CASILGGNEQFF	NA
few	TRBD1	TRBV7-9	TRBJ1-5	CASSPWDSGSNQPQHF	TGTGCCAGCAGCCCCTGGGACAGCGGAAGCAATCAGCCCCAGCATTTT
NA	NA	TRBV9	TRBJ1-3	CASSVATGSSGNTIYF	TGTGCCAGCAGCGTAGCTACGGGGAGCTCTGGAAACACCATATATTTT
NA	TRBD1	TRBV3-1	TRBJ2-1	CASSLEQGSYNEQFF	TGTGCCAGCAGCCTGGAACAGGGGTCCTACAATGAGCAGTTCTTC
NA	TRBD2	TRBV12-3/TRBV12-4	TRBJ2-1	CASRPGGTYNEQFF	TGTGCCAGCAGACCCGGGGGGACTTACAATGAGCAGTTCTTC
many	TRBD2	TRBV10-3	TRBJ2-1	CAISESWGGGPNEQFF	TGTGCCATCAGTGAGTCGTGGGGCGGGGGGCCTAATGAGCAGTTCTTC
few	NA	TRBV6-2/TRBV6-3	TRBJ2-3	CASSYGIVSTDTQYF	TGTGCCAGCAGTTACGGAATCGTTAGCACAGATACGCAGTATTTT